This TCR beta chain was recorded in a study of blood T cells in healthy people across ages. The authors isolated at least 6 million PBMCs per sample. Comments on this clonotype: The antigen is undetermined.

General study findings and limits: The study found more naive CD4+ cells and higher diversity in long-lived than aged donors.

Germline CDR1 reads SGHRS; CDR2 reads YFSETQ. V shed 4 bases and J 6 bases; nucleotides not matched to a gene: 8. The CDR3 is made up of 14 amino acids. Primed by a sample-barcoded 5' primer and a J-beta primer mix, a second PCR proceeded for about 6 to 12 cycles. Each CDR3 protein is one row after TCRdb ran MiXCR on the 5' RACE reads. The sample lists some 1.6 million distinct CDR3 sequences, approximately 32% occurring once. This TCR came from a woman younger than 45 in good health. Sequencing was performed on blood. This sequence joins TRBV5-1 and TRBJ2-5, with TRBD1 identical over 8 bases. The CDR3 is CASSPGQGIQTQYF. In DNA, the CDR3 is TGCGCCAGCAGCCCCGGACAGGGCATACAGACCCAGTACTTC.